This T cell receptor beta chain appears in the sequencing data of a study of PD-1 blockade in classical Hodgkin lymphoma. On the study more broadly: The nivolumab dose that patients received was 3 mg/kg, given intravenously every 2 weeks.

Produced via immunoSEQ multiplex PCR; TCRdb's table is partial and in-frame only. The sample lists 43,000 or so clones; roughly 73% were seen once. The study's findings and limits: A significant rise in TCR diversity was seen by C4D1 for CD4+ cells but not for CD8+ cells.

Germline V gene lookup returns CDR1 SGHVS and CDR2 FQNEAQ. This CDR3 contains 14 residues. V lost 0 bases to trimming and J lost 5 bases, with 7 bases between them. As regards this clone: Its antigen is unidentified.

The time point was: cycle 4 day 1 (C4D1), after 6 weeks of nivolumab. The patients all showed relapse after autologous stem cell transplantation, while their brentuximab vedotin exposure varied. Sequenced here: peripheral blood mononuclear cells (PBMCs), sampled before the fourth cycle of nivolumab. The gene calls are TRBV7-8 and TRBJ1-4; no firm D call. This clonotype was sampled from a human donor with classical Hodgkin lymphoma. CDR3 protein: CASSLAGRNEKLFF. The CDR3 region has the DNA TGTGCCAGCAGCTTAGCAGGCCGGAATGAAAAACTGTTTTTT.